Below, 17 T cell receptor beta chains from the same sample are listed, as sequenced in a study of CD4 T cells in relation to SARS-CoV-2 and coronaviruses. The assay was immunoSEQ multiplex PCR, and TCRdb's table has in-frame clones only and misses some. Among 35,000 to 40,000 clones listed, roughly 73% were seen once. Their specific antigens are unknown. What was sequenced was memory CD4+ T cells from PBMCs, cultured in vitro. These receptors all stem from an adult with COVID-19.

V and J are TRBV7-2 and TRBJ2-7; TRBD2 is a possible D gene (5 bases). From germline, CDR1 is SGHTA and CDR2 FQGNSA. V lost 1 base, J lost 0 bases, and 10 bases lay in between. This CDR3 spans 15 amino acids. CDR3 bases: TGTGCCAGCAGCTTAGTAGCGTTAAGCTCCTACGAGCAGTACTTC. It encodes CASSLVALSSYEQYF.

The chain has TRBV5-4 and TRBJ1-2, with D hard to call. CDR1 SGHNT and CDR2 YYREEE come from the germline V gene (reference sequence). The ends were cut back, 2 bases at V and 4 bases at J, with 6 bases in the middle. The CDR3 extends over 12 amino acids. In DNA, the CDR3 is TGTGCCAGCAGCTTATCCATCTATGGCTACACCTTC. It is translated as CASSLSIYGYTF.

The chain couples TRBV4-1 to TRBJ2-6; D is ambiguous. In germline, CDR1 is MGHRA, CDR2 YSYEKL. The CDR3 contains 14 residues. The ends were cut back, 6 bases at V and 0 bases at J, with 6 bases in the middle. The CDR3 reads CASRLYSGANVLTF. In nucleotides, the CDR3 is TGCGCCAGCAGACTTTACTCTGGGGCCAACGTCCTGACTTTC.

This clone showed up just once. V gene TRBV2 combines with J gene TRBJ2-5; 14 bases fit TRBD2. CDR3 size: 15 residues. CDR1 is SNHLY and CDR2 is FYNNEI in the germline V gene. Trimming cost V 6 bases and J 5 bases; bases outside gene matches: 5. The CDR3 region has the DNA TGTGCCAGCAGGGGGGGACTAGCGGGAGATGAGACCCAGTACTTC. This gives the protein CASRGGLAGDETQYF.

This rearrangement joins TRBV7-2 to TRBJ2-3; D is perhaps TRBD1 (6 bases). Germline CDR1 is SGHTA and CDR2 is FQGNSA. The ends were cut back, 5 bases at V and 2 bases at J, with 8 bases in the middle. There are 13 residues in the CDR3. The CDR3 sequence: CASSGQTTDTQYF. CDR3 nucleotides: TGTGCCAGCAGCGGACAGACCACAGATACGCAGTATTTT.

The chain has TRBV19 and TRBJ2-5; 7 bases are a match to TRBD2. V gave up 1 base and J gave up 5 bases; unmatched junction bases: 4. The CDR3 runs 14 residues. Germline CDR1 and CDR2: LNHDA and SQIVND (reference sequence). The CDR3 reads CASSIGGGKETQYF. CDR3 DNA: TGTGCCAGTAGTATAGGGGGAGGGAAGGAGACCCAGTACTTC.

CDR3 DNA sequence: TGTGCCAGCAGCTTAAACGGGAGAGGAGAGACCCAGTACTTC. Translating gives CASSLNGRGETQYF. This rearrangement joins TRBV7-3 to TRBJ2-5, with D possibly TRBD2 on 6 matching bases. Deletions cut 1 base from V and 4 bases from J, with 10 bases between. CDR1 is SGHTA, CDR2 FQGTGA, per germline. The CDR3 is made up of 14 amino acids.

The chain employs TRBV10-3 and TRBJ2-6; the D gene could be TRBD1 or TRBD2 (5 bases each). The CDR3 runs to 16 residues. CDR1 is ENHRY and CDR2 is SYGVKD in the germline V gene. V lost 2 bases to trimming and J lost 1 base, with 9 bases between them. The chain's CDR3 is CAISEREGSGANVLTF. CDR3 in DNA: TGTGCCATCAGTGAGCGCGAGGGGTCTGGGGCCAACGTCCTGACTTTC.

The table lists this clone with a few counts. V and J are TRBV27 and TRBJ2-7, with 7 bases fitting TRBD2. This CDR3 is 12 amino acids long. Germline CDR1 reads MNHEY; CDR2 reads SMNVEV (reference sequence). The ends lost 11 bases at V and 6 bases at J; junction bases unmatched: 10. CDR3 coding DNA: TGTGCCTCCTGGGACTACGTGGCCGAGCAGTACTTC. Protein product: CASWDYVAEQYF.

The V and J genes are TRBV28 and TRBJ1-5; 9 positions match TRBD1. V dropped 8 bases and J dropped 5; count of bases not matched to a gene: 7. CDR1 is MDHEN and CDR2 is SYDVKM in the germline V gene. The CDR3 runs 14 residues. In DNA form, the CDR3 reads TGTGCCAGCTGGGACAGGGAAGGTCATCAGCCCCAGCATTTT. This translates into CASWDREGHQPQHF.

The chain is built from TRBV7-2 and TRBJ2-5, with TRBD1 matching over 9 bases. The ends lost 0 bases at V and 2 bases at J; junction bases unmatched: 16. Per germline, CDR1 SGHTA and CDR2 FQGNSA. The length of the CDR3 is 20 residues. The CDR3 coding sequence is TGTGCCAGCAGCTTAGCAAGGGGATGGGGGACAGGGTCCAGGCAAGAGACCCAGTACTTC. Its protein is CASSLARGWGTGSRQETQYF.

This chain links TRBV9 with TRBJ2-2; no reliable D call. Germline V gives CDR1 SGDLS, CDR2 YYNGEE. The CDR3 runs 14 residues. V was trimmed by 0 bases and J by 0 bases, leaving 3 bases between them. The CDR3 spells CASSVATNTGELFF. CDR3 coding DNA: TGTGCCAGCAGCGTAGCCACGAACACCGGGGAGCTGTTTTTT.

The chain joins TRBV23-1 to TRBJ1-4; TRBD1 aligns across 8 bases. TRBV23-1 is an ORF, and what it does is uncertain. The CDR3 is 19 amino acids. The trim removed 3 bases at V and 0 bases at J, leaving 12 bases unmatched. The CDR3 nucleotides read TGCGCCAGCAGTCACCCTAGGACAGGGCCGCCCGCAACTAATGAAAAACTGTTTTTT. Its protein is CASSHPRTGPPATNEKLFF.

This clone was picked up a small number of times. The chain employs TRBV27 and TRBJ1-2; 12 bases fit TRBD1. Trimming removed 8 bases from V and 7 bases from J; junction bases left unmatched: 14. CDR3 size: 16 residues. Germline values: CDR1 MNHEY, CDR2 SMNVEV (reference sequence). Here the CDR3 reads CASGPLRGQGAGGYTF. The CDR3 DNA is TGTGCCAGCGGCCCCTTACGGGGACAGGGGGCGGGTGGCTACACCTTC.

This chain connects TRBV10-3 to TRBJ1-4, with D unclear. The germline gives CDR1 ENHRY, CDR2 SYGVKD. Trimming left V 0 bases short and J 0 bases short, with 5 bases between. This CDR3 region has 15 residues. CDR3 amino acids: CAISESGSTNEKLFF. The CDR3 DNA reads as TGTGCCATCAGTGAGTCAGGTTCAACTAATGAAAAACTGTTTTTT.

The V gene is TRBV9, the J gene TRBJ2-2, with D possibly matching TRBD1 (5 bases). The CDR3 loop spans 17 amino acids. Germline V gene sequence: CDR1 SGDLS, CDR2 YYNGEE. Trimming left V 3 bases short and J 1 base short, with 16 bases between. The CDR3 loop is CASSARATGLNTGELFF. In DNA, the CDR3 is TGTGCCAGCAGCGCCCGTGCAACAGGATTGAACACCGGGGAGCTGTTTTTT. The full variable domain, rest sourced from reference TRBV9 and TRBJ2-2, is DSGVTQTPKHLITATGQRVTLRCSPRSGDLSVYWYQQSLDQGLQFLIQYYNGEERAKGNILERFSAQQFPDLHSELNLSSLELGDSALYFCASSARATGLNTGELFFGEGSRLTVL.

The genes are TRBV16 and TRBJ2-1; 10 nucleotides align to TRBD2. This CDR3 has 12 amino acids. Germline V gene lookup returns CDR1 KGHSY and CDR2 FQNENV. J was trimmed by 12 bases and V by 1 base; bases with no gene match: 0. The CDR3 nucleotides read TGTGCCAGCAGCCAATGGACTAGCGGGCAGTTCTTC. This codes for CASSQWTSGQFF.